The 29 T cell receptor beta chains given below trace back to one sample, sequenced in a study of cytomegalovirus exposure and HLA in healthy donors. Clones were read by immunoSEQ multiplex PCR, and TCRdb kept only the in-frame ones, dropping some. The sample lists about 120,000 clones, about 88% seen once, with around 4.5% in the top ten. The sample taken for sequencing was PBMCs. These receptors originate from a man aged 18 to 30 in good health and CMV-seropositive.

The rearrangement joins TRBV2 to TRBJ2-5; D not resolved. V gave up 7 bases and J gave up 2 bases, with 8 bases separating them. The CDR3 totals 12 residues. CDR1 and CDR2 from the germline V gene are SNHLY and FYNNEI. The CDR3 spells CASMYGQETQYF. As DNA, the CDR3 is TGTGCCAGCATGTACGGGCAAGAGACCCAGTACTTC.

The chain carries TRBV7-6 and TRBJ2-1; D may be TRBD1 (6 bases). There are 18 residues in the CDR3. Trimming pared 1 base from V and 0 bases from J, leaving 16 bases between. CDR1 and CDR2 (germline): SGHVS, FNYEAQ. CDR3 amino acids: CASSLGVARGISYNEQFF. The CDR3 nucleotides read TGTGCCAGCAGCTTAGGGGTTGCCAGGGGCATCTCCTACAATGAGCAGTTCTTC.

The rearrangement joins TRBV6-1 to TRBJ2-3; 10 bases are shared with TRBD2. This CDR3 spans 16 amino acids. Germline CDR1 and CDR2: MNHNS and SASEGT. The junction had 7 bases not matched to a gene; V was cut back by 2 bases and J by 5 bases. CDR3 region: CASSETLAGGGDTQYF. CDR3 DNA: TGTGCCAGCAGTGAAACCTTAGCGGGGGGAGGAGATACGCAGTATTTT.

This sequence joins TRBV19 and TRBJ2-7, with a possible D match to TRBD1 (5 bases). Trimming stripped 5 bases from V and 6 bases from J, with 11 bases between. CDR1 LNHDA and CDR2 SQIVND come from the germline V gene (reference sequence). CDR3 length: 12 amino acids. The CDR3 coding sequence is TGTGCCAGTAGTGGGCAGGGCCGCGAGCAGTACTTC. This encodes CASSGQGREQYF. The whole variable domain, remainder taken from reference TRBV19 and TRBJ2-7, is DGGITQSPKYLFRKEGQNVTLSCEQNLNHDAMYWYRQDPGQGLRLIYYSQIVNDFQKGDIAEGYSVSREKKESFPLTVTSAQKNPTAFYLCASSGQGREQYFGPGTRLTVT.

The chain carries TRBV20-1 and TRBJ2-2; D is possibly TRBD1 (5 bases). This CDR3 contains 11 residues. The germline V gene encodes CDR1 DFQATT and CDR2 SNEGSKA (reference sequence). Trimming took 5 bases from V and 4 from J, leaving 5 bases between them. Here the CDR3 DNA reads TGCAGTGCTGACAGCACCGGGGAGCTGTTTTTT. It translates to CSADSTGELFF.

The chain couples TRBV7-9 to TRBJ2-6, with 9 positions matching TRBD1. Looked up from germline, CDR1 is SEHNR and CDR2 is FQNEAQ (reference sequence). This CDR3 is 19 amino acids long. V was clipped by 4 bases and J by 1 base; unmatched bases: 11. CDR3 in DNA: TGTGCCAGCAGCTCCAGGGGACAGGGAGCTATATCTGGGGCCAACGTCCTGACTTTC. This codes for CASSSRGQGAISGANVLTF.

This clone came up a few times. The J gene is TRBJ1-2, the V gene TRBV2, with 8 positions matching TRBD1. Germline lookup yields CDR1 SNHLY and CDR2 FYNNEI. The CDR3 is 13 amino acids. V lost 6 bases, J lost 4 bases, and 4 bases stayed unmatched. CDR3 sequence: CASSGDRPYGYTF. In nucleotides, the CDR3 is TGTGCCAGCAGCGGGGACAGGCCCTATGGCTACACCTTC.

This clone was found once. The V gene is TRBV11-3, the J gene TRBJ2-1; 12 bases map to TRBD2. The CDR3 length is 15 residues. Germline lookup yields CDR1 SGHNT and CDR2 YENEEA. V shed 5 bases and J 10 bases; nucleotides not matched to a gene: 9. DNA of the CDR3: TGTGCCAGCAGCCCCTCACTAGCGGGGGGTACGGAGCAGTTCTTC. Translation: CASSPSLAGGTEQFF. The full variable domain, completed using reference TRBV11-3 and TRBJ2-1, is EAGVVQSPRYKIIEKKQPVAFWCNPISGHNTLYWYLQNLGQGPELLIRYENEEAVDDSQLPKDRFSAERLKGVDSTLKIQPAELGDSAVYLCASSPSLAGGTEQFFGPGTRLTVL.

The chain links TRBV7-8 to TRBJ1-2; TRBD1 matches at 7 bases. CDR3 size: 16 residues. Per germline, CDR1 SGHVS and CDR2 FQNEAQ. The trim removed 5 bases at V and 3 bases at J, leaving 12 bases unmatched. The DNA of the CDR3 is TGTGCCAGCAGCCCCGAGGGGACAGCCCCTTACTATGGCTACACCTTC. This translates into CASSPEGTAPYYGYTF. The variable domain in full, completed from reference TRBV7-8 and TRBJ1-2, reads GAGVSQSPRYKVAKRGQDVALRCDPISGHVSLFWYQQALGQGPEFLTYFQNEAQLDKSGLPSDRFFAERPEGSVSTLKIQRTQQEDSAVYLCASSPEGTAPYYGYTFGSGTRLTVV.

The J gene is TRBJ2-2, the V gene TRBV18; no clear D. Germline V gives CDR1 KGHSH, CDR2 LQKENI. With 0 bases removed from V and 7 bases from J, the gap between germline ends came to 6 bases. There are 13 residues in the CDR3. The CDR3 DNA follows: TGTGCCAGCTCACCACCGAGAGTCGGGGAGCTGTTTTTT. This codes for CASSPPRVGELFF.

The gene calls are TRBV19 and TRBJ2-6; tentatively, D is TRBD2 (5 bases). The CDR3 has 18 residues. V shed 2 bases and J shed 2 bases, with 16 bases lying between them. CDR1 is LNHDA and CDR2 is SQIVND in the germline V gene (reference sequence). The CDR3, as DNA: TGTGCCAGTAGTATAATTTTTTCGGGGATGGCTGGGGCCAACGTCCTGACTTTC. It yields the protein CASSIIFSGMAGANVLTF.

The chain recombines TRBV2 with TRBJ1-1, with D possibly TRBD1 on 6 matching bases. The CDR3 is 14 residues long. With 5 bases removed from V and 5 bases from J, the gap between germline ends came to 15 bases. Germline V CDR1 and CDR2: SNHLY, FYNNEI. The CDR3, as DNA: TGTGCCAGCAGTTACAGGGAAGTGGAGACTGAAGCTTTCTTT. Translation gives CASSYREVETEAFF.

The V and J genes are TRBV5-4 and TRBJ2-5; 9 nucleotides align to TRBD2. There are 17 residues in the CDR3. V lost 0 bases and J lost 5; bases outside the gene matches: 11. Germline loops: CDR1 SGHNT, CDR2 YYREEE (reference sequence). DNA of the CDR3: TGTGCCAGCAGCTTGGGGATCAGCGGGGGGTCATGGGAGACCCAGTACTTC. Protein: CASSLGISGGSWETQYF.

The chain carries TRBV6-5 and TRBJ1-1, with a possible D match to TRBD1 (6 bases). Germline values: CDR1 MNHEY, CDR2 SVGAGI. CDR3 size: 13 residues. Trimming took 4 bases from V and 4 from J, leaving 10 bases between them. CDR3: CASSFLGGTEAFF. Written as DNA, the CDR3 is TGTGCCAGCAGTTTTCTAGGGGGCACTGAAGCTTTCTTT.

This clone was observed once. DNA for the CDR3: TGTGCCAGCAGTGAAGTCGGGGGTGGCTACACCTTC. Encoded protein: CASSEVGGGYTF. The rearrangement uses TRBV25-1 and TRBJ1-2, with a weak D call TRBD1 (5 bases). The germline V and J ends were trimmed by 2 bases and 7 bases, with 8 bases remaining between them. The germline V gene has CDR1 MGHDK and CDR2 SYGVNS. CDR3 length equals 12 residues.

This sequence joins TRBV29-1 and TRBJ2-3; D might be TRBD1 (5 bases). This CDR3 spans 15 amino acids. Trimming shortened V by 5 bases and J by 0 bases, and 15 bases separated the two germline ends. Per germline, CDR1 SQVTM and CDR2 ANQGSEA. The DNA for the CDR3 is TGCAGCGTTACGCTTCTAGGGGCAAGCACAGATACGCAGTATTTT. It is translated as CSVTLLGASTDTQYF.

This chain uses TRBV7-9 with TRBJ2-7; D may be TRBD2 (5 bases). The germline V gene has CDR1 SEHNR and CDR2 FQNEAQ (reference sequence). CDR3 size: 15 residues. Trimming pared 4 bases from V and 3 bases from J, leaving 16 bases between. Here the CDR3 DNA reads TGTGCCAGCAGCTCCCCCCCAGGACTGGGCTACGAGCAGTACTTC. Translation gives CASSSPPGLGYEQYF.

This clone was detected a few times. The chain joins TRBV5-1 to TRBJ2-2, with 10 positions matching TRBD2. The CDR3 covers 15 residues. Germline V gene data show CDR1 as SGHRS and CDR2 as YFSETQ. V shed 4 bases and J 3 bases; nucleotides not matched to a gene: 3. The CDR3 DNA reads TGCGCCAGCAGCGTTCTAGCGGGGGACACCGGGGAGCTGTTTTTT. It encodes CASSVLAGDTGELFF.

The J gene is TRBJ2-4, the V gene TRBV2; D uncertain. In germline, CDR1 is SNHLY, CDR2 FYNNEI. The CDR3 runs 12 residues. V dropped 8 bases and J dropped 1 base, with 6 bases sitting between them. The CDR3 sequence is CASSGAKNIQYF. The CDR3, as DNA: TGTGCCAGCTCCGGGGCCAAAAACATTCAGTACTTC.

Here the CDR3 DNA reads TGTGCCAGCAGCTTAGCGGGAGGACAGGGGGCTGAAAAACTGTTTTTT. Translation: CASSLAGGQGAEKLFF. The chain is built from TRBV7-2 and TRBJ1-4, with 11 bases that match TRBD1. CDR1 is SGHTA, CDR2 FQGNSA, per germline. The CDR3 loop spans 16 amino acids. With V trimmed by 0 bases and J by 7 bases, 4 bases remained unmatched.

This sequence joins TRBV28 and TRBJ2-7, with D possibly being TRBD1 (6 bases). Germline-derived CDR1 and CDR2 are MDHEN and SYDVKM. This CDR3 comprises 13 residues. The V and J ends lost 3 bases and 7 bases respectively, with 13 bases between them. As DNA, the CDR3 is TGTGCCAGCAGTTTGCTACAGGGCCGAGAGCAGTACTTC. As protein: CASSLLQGREQYF.

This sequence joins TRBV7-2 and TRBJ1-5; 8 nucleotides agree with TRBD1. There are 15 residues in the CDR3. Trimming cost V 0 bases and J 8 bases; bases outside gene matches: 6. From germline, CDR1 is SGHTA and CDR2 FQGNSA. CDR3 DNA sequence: TGTGCCAGCAGCTTAGCACCGACAGGGGTTGAGCCCCAGCATTTT. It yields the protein CASSLAPTGVEPQHF.

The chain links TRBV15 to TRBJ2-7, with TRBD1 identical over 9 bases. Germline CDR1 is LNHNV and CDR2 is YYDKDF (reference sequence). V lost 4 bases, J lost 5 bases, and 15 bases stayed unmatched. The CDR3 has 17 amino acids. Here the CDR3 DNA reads TGTGCCACCAGCATCCACCCCGGGACAGGGTTTGACGACGAGCAGTACTTC. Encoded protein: CATSIHPGTGFDDEQYF.

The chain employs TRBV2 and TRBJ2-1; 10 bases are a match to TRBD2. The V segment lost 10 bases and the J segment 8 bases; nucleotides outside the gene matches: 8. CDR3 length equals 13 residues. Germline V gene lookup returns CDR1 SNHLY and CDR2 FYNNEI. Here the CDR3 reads CAILAGAKDEQFF. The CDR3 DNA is TGTGCCATTCTAGCGGGGGCGAAGGATGAGCAGTTCTTC.

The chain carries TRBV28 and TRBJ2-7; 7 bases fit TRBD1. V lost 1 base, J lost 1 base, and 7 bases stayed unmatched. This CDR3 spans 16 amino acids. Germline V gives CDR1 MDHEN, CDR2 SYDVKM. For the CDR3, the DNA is TGTGCCAGCAGTTTATATTGGGGACAGCCATCCTACGAGCAGTACTTC. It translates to CASSLYWGQPSYEQYF.

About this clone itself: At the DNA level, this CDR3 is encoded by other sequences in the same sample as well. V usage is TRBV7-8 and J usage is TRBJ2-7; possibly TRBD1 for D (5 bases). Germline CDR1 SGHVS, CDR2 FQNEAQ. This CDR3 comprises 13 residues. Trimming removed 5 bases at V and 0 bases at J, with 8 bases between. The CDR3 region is CASSPRASYEQYF. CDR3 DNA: TGTGCCAGCAGCCCCAGGGCCTCCTACGAGCAGTACTTC.

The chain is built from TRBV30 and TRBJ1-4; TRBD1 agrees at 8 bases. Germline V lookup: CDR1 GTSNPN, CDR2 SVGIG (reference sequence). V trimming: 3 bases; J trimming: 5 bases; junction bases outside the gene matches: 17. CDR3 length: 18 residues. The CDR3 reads CAWRTRQGKLPSNEKLFF. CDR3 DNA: TGTGCCTGGAGGACGAGACAGGGGAAGCTTCCCTCAAATGAAAAACTGTTTTTT.

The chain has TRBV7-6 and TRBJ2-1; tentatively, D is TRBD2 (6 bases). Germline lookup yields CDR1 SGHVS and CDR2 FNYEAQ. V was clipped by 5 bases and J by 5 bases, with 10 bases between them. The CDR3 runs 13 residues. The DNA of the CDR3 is TGTGCCAGCAGCGGGGGGACCCACAATGAGCAGTTCTTC. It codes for CASSGGTHNEQFF.

In nucleotides, the CDR3 is TGTGCCAGCAGTGAAGCGCTCAGGGTCCACGAGCAGTACTTC. Its protein product is CASSEALRVHEQYF. The rearrangement joins TRBV2 to TRBJ2-7, with D perhaps TRBD1 (5 bases). Germline CDR1 SNHLY, CDR2 FYNNEI. The CDR3 is made up of 14 amino acids. Trimming left V 0 bases short and J 5 bases short, with 11 bases between.